This T cell receptor beta chain was profiled in a study of blood T cell repertoires in COVID-19. As for the study in general: There were acute and convalescent COVID-19 samples, and they came from the United States, Italy and Spain. In each case, the material was cDNA or gDNA derived from T cells, B-cell-depleted T cells, or PBMCs.

Source study methods: Reference gene primer amplification yielded estimated nucleated cell counts. TCRdb keeps only in-frame clones here, not all; method: immunoSEQ multiplex PCR. Clonal size and the V and J genes are those of that table, whereas D and trimming came from the DNA. The sample yields about 54,000 clones, around 84% seen once. Trimming stripped 8 bases from V and 5 bases from J, with 14 bases between. CDR1 MNHEY and CDR2 SVGAGI come from the germline V gene. This CDR3 has 13 residues. The sequenced material came from peripheral blood. The clonotype was recovered from a man between 50 and 59 years old with acute or convalescent COVID-19. The chain employs TRBV6-5 and TRBJ2-3; D remains ambiguous. This chain's CDR3 is CASGPYQEDTQYF. In nucleotides, the CDR3 is TGTGCCAGCGGGCCGTATCAGGAAGATACGCAGTATTTT.